The 30 T cell receptor beta chains in this list originate from one sample, sequenced in a study of T cell responses to AZD1222 COVID-19 vaccine. The table came from immunoSEQ multiplex PCR; TCRdb's copy has only in-frame clones and leaves some out. Here the sample spans 150,000 or so clones, 90% to 95% being singletons. Source: peripheral blood, taken on day 0 of AZD1222 vaccination. These receptors came from an adult in good health.

In nucleotides, the CDR3 is TGTGCCAGCAGTGTCGATCTGGGTGAAAAACTGTTTTTT. Its translation is CASSVDLGEKLFF. This chain joins TRBV2 and TRBJ1-4; D not resolved. This CDR3 is 13 amino acids long. Trimming removed 4 bases at V and 7 bases at J, with 10 bases between. Germline CDR1 reads SNHLY; CDR2 reads FYNNEI.

The V call is TRBV3-1 (or the pseudogene TRBV3-2), the J call TRBJ2-5; 8 bases are a match to TRBD2. Germline V gives CDR1 LGHDT, CDR2 YNNKEL (reference sequence). V lost 3 bases to trimming and J lost 0 bases; unmatched junction nucleotides: 12. CDR3 length: 18 residues. CDR3 sequence: CASSHWASGSQYQETQYF. The CDR3 nucleotides read TGTGCCAGCAGCCATTGGGCTAGCGGGTCCCAGTACCAAGAGACCCAGTACTTC.

This chain uses TRBV6-5 with TRBJ2-1; maybe TRBD2 (6 bases). The germline V gene has CDR1 MNHEY and CDR2 SVGAGI. The CDR3 runs 15 residues. Between the trimmed V and J ends, which lost 7 bases and 4 bases, there was a span of 17 bases. The CDR3, as DNA: TGTGCCAGCATGATAAGTGGGGGAGGTTACAATGAGCAGTTCTTC. Translated: CASMISGGGYNEQFF.

The rearrangement uses TRBV5-1 and TRBJ2-3, with a tentative D call TRBD2 (6 bases). The CDR3 covers 14 residues. The V and J ends lost 4 bases and 4 bases respectively, with 13 bases between them. The germline V gene has CDR1 SGHRS and CDR2 YFSETQ. As DNA, the CDR3 is TGCGCCAGCAGCCCAACTAGCTTCCCAGATACGCAGTATTTT. Translation gives CASSPTSFPDTQYF.

The rearrangement uses TRBV3-1 (or the pseudogene TRBV3-2) and TRBJ1-2; D is unclear. The CDR3 totals 15 residues. CDR1 LGHDT and CDR2 YNNKEL come from the germline V gene (reference sequence). V lost 1 base and J lost 4, with 13 bases in between. The CDR3 loop is CASSQVAGELYGYTF. CDR3 DNA: TGTGCCAGCAGCCAAGTAGCCGGCGAACTCTATGGCTACACCTTC.

The rearrangement joins TRBV5-4 to TRBJ2-5; tentative D call: TRBD1 (7 bases). Germline V CDR1 and CDR2: SGHNT, YYREEE (reference sequence). This CDR3 region has 17 residues. The V and J ends lost 4 bases and 3 bases respectively, with 22 bases between them. Here the CDR3 reads CASSPGGTGANKETQYF. As DNA, the CDR3 is TGTGCCAGCAGCCCCGGGGGTACAGGGGCGAACAAAGAGACCCAGTACTTC.

This chain uses TRBV6-5 with TRBJ1-6; 9 positions agree with TRBD1. The CDR3 sequence is 12 residues long. Germline V CDR1 and CDR2: MNHEY, SVGAGI. V shed 8 bases and J 9 bases; nucleotides not matched to a gene: 2. The CDR3 region is CASRTGASPLHF. The DNA of the CDR3 is TGTGCCAGCCGGACAGGGGCTTCACCCCTCCACTTT.

The gene calls are TRBV6-1 and TRBJ2-7; D call uncertain. Trimming left V 0 bases short and J 3 bases short, with 12 bases between. This CDR3 is built from 15 residues. Germline CDR1 reads MNHNS; CDR2 reads SASEGT. This CDR3 is CASSEAPLGYYEQYF. CDR3 DNA: TGTGCCAGCAGTGAAGCGCCTTTAGGGTACTACGAGCAGTACTTC.

The J gene is TRBJ2-1, the V gene TRBV6-4, with 9 bases that match TRBD1. CDR3 length equals 14 residues. The germline gives CDR1 MRHNA, CDR2 SNTAGT. The V gene end was trimmed by 0 bases and the J gene end by 7 bases; junction bases not matched to a gene: 1. CDR3: CASSDSQGANEQFF. The CDR3 DNA is TGTGCCAGCAGTGACTCACAGGGGGCAAATGAGCAGTTCTTC.

The chain recombines TRBV5-6 with TRBJ1-3; D is ambiguous. Trimming stripped 0 bases from V and 0 bases from J, with 16 bases between. The CDR3 spans 18 residues. Per germline, CDR1 SGHDT and CDR2 YYEEEE. Here the CDR3 DNA reads TGTGCCAGCAGCTTGGATATCGGTGCAGGCCTCTCTGGAAACACCATATATTTT. This sequence encodes CASSLDIGAGLSGNTIYF.

The chain has TRBV5-1 and TRBJ2-7; D remains unclear. V lost 0 bases to trimming and J lost 6 bases, with 10 bases between them. From germline, CDR1 is SGHRS and CDR2 YFSETQ. The CDR3 covers 13 residues. The CDR3 region is CASSLAGRSEQYF. CDR3 nucleotides: TGCGCCAGCAGCTTGGCCGGTCGTTCCGAGCAGTACTTC. The full variable domain, rest sourced from reference TRBV5-1 and TRBJ2-7, is KAGVTQTPRYLIKTRGQQVTLSCSPISGHRSVSWYQQTPGQGLQFLFEYFSETQRNKGNFPGRFSGRQFSNSRSEMNVSTLELGDSALYLCASSLAGRSEQYFGPGTRLTVT.

The gene calls are TRBV5-1 and TRBJ2-7; TRBD1 matches at 8 bases. CDR3 size: 16 residues. From germline, CDR1 is SGHRS and CDR2 YFSETQ. The ends lost 1 base at V and 3 bases at J; junction bases unmatched: 9. CDR3 amino acids: CASSLTGTGFLYEQYF. CDR3 nucleotides: TGCGCCAGCAGCTTGACCGGGACAGGCTTCCTCTACGAGCAGTACTTC.

The count of this clone is one. The chain joins TRBV5-6 to TRBJ2-7; D is uncertain. The V end was cut by 0 bases, the J end by 3 bases, with 7 bases between. This CDR3 contains 13 residues. Germline-derived CDR1 and CDR2 are SGHDT and YYEEEE. This CDR3 reads CASSLGRIYEQYF. CDR3 nucleotide sequence: TGTGCCAGCAGCTTGGGCAGGATCTACGAGCAGTACTTC. The entire variable domain, with the rest obtained from reference TRBV5-6 and TRBJ2-7, is as follows: DAGVTQSPTHLIKTRGQQVTLRCSPKSGHDTVSWYQQALGQGPQFIFQYYEEEERQRGNFPDRFSGHQFPNYSSELNVNALLLGDSALYLCASSLGRIYEQYFGPGTRLTVT.

The chain couples TRBV25-1 to TRBJ1-2; D is possibly TRBD1 (5 bases). CDR1 is MGHDK, CDR2 SYGVNS, per germline. Trimming left V 3 bases short and J 4 bases short, with 12 bases between. The length of the CDR3 is 14 residues. CDR3 DNA: TGTGCCAGCAGTGAGCCAGGGAGTTTCTATGGCTACACCTTC. Protein product: CASSEPGSFYGYTF.

This rearrangement joins TRBV19 to TRBJ2-3, with 7 positions matching TRBD1. With 3 bases clipped from V and 10 bases from J, the junction kept 7 bases outside the gene matches. This CDR3 has 13 residues. Germline CDR1 is LNHDA and CDR2 is SQIVND (reference sequence). The CDR3 DNA reads TGTGCCAGTAGTATGGATCCGGGACAGCCGCAGTATTTT. Encoded protein: CASSMDPGQPQYF. Full variable domain (rest looked up from reference TRBV19 and TRBJ2-3): DGGITQSPKYLFRKEGQNVTLSCEQNLNHDAMYWYRQDPGQGLRLIYYSQIVNDFQKGDIAEGYSVSREKKESFPLTVTSAQKNPTAFYLCASSMDPGQPQYFGPGTRLTVL.

This chain connects TRBV7-9 to TRBJ2-1; D is uncertain. V dropped 5 bases and J dropped 2 bases, with 16 bases sitting between them. The germline CDR1 and CDR2 sequences are SEHNR and FQNEAQ (reference sequence). The CDR3 spans 16 residues. The CDR3 loop is CASSPPGLPPYNEQFF. CDR3 bases: TGTGCCAGCAGCCCCCCCGGCCTCCCCCCCTACAATGAGCAGTTCTTC.

This chain joins TRBV6-5 and TRBJ1-2; 7 bases fit TRBD1. This CDR3 is built from 14 residues. V trimming: 0 bases; J trimming: 8 bases; junction bases outside the gene matches: 6. The germline gives CDR1 MNHEY, CDR2 SVGAGI. CDR3 DNA: TGTGCCAGCAGTTACTCCGGGACAGTTGGGGGCTACACCTTC. Its translation: CASSYSGTVGGYTF.

This sequence joins TRBV5-1 and TRBJ1-2; possible D gene TRBD1, 5 bases. The CDR3 has 16 residues. In germline, CDR1 is SGHRS, CDR2 YFSETQ. The V end lost 4 bases, the J end lost 0 bases, and 16 bases lay between the germline ends. CDR3 in amino acids: CASSRSGIVANYGYTF. The DNA for the CDR3 is TGCGCCAGCAGCAGGTCAGGGATCGTCGCTAACTATGGCTACACCTTC. Full variable domain (remainder filled in from reference TRBV5-1 and TRBJ1-2): KAGVTQTPRYLIKTRGQQVTLSCSPISGHRSVSWYQQTPGQGLQFLFEYFSETQRNKGNFPGRFSGRQFSNSRSEMNVSTLELGDSALYLCASSRSGIVANYGYTFGSGTRLTVV.

This clone was observed once. The J gene is TRBJ1-1, the V gene TRBV6-5; D is undetermined. CDR3 size: 13 residues. CDR1 MNHEY and CDR2 SVGAGI come from the germline V gene. The V end was cut by 7 bases, the J end by 5 bases, with 14 bases between. This CDR3 is CASTSGPGTEAFF. As DNA, the CDR3 is TGTGCCAGCACCTCAGGCCCCGGGACTGAAGCTTTCTTT.

The chain couples TRBV10-1 to TRBJ1-1; 7 bases agree with TRBD1. Germline lookup yields CDR1 WNHNN and CDR2 SYGVQD (reference sequence). V dropped 2 bases and J dropped 5; count of bases not matched to a gene: 2. CDR3 length: 13 residues. CDR3 amino acids: CASSEQGETEAFF. The CDR3 region has the DNA TGCGCCAGCAGTGAGCAGGGGGAGACTGAAGCTTTCTTT.

V and J are TRBV6-6 and TRBJ2-7; D remains unclear. The CDR3 is 13 residues long. Trimming took off 6 bases at V and 4 bases at J, with 13 bases between the two ends. In germline, CDR1 is MNHNY, CDR2 SVGAGI (reference sequence). Here the CDR3 reads CASREVGSYEQYF. CDR3 coding DNA: TGTGCCAGCAGAGAGGTCGGAAGTTACGAGCAGTACTTC.

Worth noting for this clone: One end of the junction is discordant with germline, which a read error may explain. This chain uses TRBV19 with TRBJ2-5; no clear D. The germline V gene encodes CDR1 LNHDA and CDR2 SQIVND (reference sequence). The CDR3 is 13 amino acids. The CDR3 DNA follows: TGTGCCAGTAGCTTTGTGGACCAGGAGACCCAGTACTTC. Its protein product is CASSFVDQETQYF.

The chain carries TRBV19 and TRBJ2-7; 8 bases align to TRBD1. The V and J ends lost 9 bases and 5 bases, in that order; junction bases with no gene match: 12. Germline loops: CDR1 LNHDA, CDR2 SQIVND (reference sequence). The CDR3 is 14 residues long. The CDR3 spells CASQRGQGKNEQYF. In DNA, the CDR3 is TGTGCCAGCCAACGCGGACAGGGAAAGAACGAGCAGTACTTC.

The sample holds a few counts of this clone. The V call is TRBV10-3, the J call TRBJ2-2; 7 positions match TRBD1. The germline V gene encodes CDR1 ENHRY and CDR2 SYGVKD. The length of the CDR3 is 16 residues. Unmatched junction bases numbered 11, after V lost 4 bases and J lost 6 bases. The CDR3 nucleotides are TGTGCCATCAGTGCGAGACAGGGACAAGGGGCCGGGGAGCTGTTTTTT. Amino acid sequence: CAISARQGQGAGELFF.

CDR3 region: CASRTTSSGANVLTF. CDR3 sequence (DNA): TGTGCCAGCAGGACGACTAGCTCTGGGGCCAACGTCCTGACTTTC. V is TRBV27 and J is TRBJ2-6; maybe TRBD2 (6 bases). Trimming pared 6 bases from V and 0 bases from J, leaving 9 bases between. CDR1 is MNHEY, CDR2 SMNVEV, per germline (reference sequence). The CDR3 is made up of 15 amino acids. Together with reference TRBV27 and TRBJ2-6, the CDR3 gives the full variable domain: EAQVTQNPRYLITVTGKKLTVTCSQNMNHEYMSWYRQDPGLGLRQIYYSMNVEVTDKGDVPEGYKVSRKEKRNFPLILESPSPNQTSLYFCASRTTSSGANVLTFGAGSRLTVL.

The V and J genes are TRBV6-1 and TRBJ2-1; 8 bases match TRBD1. V shed 3 bases, J shed 8 bases, and the junction held 9 bases outside the gene matches. The germline gives CDR1 MNHNS, CDR2 SASEGT. This CDR3 region has 15 residues. The CDR3 is CASSDRTGKSHEQFF. DNA of the CDR3: TGTGCCAGCAGTGATAGGACAGGGAAATCGCATGAGCAGTTCTTC.

The V call is TRBV18, the J call TRBJ2-2; 7 nucleotides align to TRBD1. CDR1 is KGHSH, CDR2 LQKENI, per germline. The CDR3 consists of 15 residues. J was trimmed by 6 bases and V by 1 base; bases with no gene match: 5. The CDR3 reads CASSPRTGGPGELFF. The DNA for the CDR3 is TGTGCCAGCTCACCACGGACAGGAGGACCCGGGGAGCTGTTTTTT. The full variable domain, in which reference TRBV18 and TRBJ2-2 provide the parts outside the CDR3, is NAGVMQNPRHLVRRRGQEARLRCSPMKGHSHVYWYRQLPEEGLKFMVYLQKENIIDESGMPKERFSAEFPKEGPSILRIQQVVRGDSAAYFCASSPRTGGPGELFFGEGSRLTVL.

The chain employs TRBV7-9 and TRBJ1-1; D gene ambiguous. V lost 6 bases and J 0 bases, leaving 14 bases between the germline ends. The CDR3 is made up of 15 amino acids. Germline CDR1 and CDR2: SEHNR and FQNEAQ (reference sequence). The CDR3, as DNA: TGTGCCAGCAGATCACCGGCTCGTATGAACACTGAAGCTTTCTTT. The encoded protein is CASRSPARMNTEAFF.

The chain uses TRBV4-1 and TRBJ2-5, with 10 bases matching TRBD2. The CDR3 covers 15 residues. Germline loops: CDR1 MGHRA, CDR2 YSYEKL. Trimming cost V 4 bases and J 5 bases; bases outside gene matches: 7. The CDR3 reads CASSPSGGVDETQYF. The CDR3 DNA is TGCGCCAGCAGCCCAAGCGGGGGGGTTGATGAGACCCAGTACTTC.

The chain is built from TRBV7-6 and TRBJ1-3; no clear D gene. CDR3 length equals 16 residues. Trimming pared 0 bases from V and 0 bases from J, leaving 9 bases between. Germline V gene data show CDR1 as SGHVS and CDR2 as FNYEAQ. CDR3 DNA sequence: TGTGCCAGCAGCTTAGCGCCCCAGAACTCTGGAAACACCATATATTTT. Its translation is CASSLAPQNSGNTIYF.